This T cell receptor beta chain was found in a study of cytomegalovirus exposure and HLA in healthy donors. Findings of the study overall: With high specificity and sensitivity, the classifier reportedly diagnosed cytomegalovirus status.

V trimming: 4 bases; J trimming: 2 bases; junction bases outside the gene matches: 7. Germline CDR1 is SGHTA and CDR2 is FQGNSA. This CDR3 region has 15 residues. PCR involved 60 Vbeta and 13 Jbeta primers. Here immunoSEQ multiplex PCR was the method, and the copy in TCRdb shows in-frame clones only, minus some. The sample records hundreds of thousands of clones, 75% to 85% being singletons. In the case of this clone: Its cognate antigen is unknown.

The chain employs TRBV7-2 and TRBJ2-7; 8 nucleotides align to TRBD1. The receptor was isolated from a girl under 18 in good health and CMV-seronegative. Sequences were obtained from PBMCs. The CDR3 reads CASSSRDRKTYEQYF. CDR3 coding DNA: TGTGCCAGCAGCTCTCGGGACAGGAAGACCTACGAGCAGTACTTC.